These 28 T cell receptor beta chains originate from one sample sequenced in a study of blood T cell repertoires in COVID-19. Profiling relied on immunoSEQ multiplex PCR, and the TCRdb table lists in-frame clones only, not all of them. The profile shows 250,000 to 300,000 clones, 75% to 95% of them singletons. The sample taken for sequencing was PBMCs or T cells enriched from blood (not recorded which). Receptors originate from a woman aged 25 to 39 who had recovered from COVID-19.

This rearrangement joins TRBV5-1 to TRBJ2-1; D is unresolved. Germline V gives CDR1 SGHRS, CDR2 YFSETQ. Trimming removed 0 bases at V and 6 bases at J, with 7 bases between. CDR3 size: 13 residues. The CDR3 sequence: CASSLAFPNEQFF. The CDR3 nucleotides are TGCGCCAGCAGCTTGGCTTTCCCCAATGAGCAGTTCTTC.

V usage is TRBV6-1 and J usage is TRBJ2-7; 10 nucleotides match TRBD2. CDR3 length equals 15 residues. The germline V gene encodes CDR1 MNHNS and CDR2 SASEGT. V lost 2 bases, J lost 1 base, and 2 bases stayed unmatched. CDR3 region: CASSELAGASYEQYF. CDR3 nucleotide sequence: TGTGCCAGCAGTGAACTAGCGGGAGCTTCCTACGAGCAGTACTTC.

The chain has TRBV6-1 and TRBJ1-6; TRBD1 aligns across 8 bases. Germline V CDR1 and CDR2: MNHNS, SASEGT. The V segment lost 1 base and the J segment 9 bases; nucleotides outside the gene matches: 11. The CDR3 runs to 17 residues. DNA for the CDR3: TGTGCCAGCAGTGAAGTTCTCAGGGGGCCACTACCTTCACCCCTCCACTTT. Its translation is CASSEVLRGPLPSPLHF.

V and J are TRBV7-3 and TRBJ2-3; TRBD2 matches 14 bases. The V gene's germline CDR1 is SGHTA and CDR2 FQGTGA. The CDR3 extends over 17 amino acids. Trimming took 0 bases from V and 4 from J; bases not matched to a gene: 3. Here the CDR3 DNA reads TGTGCCAGCAGCTTAACAGGGACTAGCGGGAGATCAGATACGCAGTATTTT. It encodes CASSLTGTSGRSDTQYF. The full variable domain, its missing parts supplied by reference TRBV7-3 and TRBJ2-3, is GAGVSQTPSNKVTEKGKYVELRCDPISGHTALYWYRQSLGQGPEFLIYFQGTGAADDSGLPNDRFFAVRPEGSVSTLKIQRTERGDSAVYLCASSLTGTSGRSDTQYFGPGTRLTVL.

The genes are TRBV20-1 and TRBJ2-7, with 7 nucleotides matching TRBD1. The CDR3 loop spans 10 amino acids. V was clipped by 3 bases and J by 7 bases; unmatched bases: 0. Germline-derived CDR1 and CDR2 are DFQATT and SNEGSKA (reference sequence). CDR3 sequence reads: CSASRGEQYF. CDR3 nucleotide sequence: TGCAGTGCTAGCAGGGGGGAGCAGTACTTC.

The chain is built from TRBV7-2 and TRBJ1-6; D not certain. With 3 bases removed from V and 4 bases from J, the gap between germline ends came to 7 bases. The CDR3 spans 14 residues. Germline loops: CDR1 SGHTA, CDR2 FQGNSA. CDR3 residues: CASSLGGYNSPLHF. CDR3 nucleotide sequence: TGTGCCAGCAGCTTGGGAGGGTATAATTCACCCCTCCACTTT.

The chain links TRBV7-3 to TRBJ2-1, with D unclear. Germline-derived CDR1 and CDR2 are SGHTA and FQGTGA. V was trimmed by 1 base and J by 1 base, leaving 8 bases between them. The CDR3 is 15 residues long. CDR3 protein: CASSLSGHSYNEQFF. In DNA, the CDR3 is TGTGCCAGCAGCTTAAGCGGTCATTCCTACAATGAGCAGTTCTTC.

V gene TRBV19 combines with J gene TRBJ2-5; 9 bases fit TRBD2. V was clipped by 6 bases and J by 5 bases; unmatched bases: 4. The CDR3 runs to 13 residues. Germline V gene data show CDR1 as LNHDA and CDR2 as SQIVND (reference sequence). In DNA, the CDR3 is TGTGCCAGTAGAGCGGGAGGAGTGGAGACCCAGTACTTC. Protein sequence: CASRAGGVETQYF. The full variable domain, completed using reference TRBV19 and TRBJ2-5, is DGGITQSPKYLFRKEGQNVTLSCEQNLNHDAMYWYRQDPGQGLRLIYYSQIVNDFQKGDIAEGYSVSREKKESFPLTVTSAQKNPTAFYLCASRAGGVETQYFGPGTRLLVL.

The chain uses TRBV7-9 and TRBJ1-4, with TRBD1 matching over 9 bases. Germline CDR1 and CDR2: SEHNR and FQNEAQ (reference sequence). The CDR3 is 14 residues long. J was trimmed by 4 bases and V by 5 bases; bases with no gene match: 2. The chain's CDR3 is CASSRGQGNEKLFF. In DNA, the CDR3 is TGTGCCAGCAGCCGGGGACAGGGTAATGAAAAACTGTTTTTT.

The V gene is TRBV2, the J gene TRBJ1-4; the match to TRBD1 covers 11 bases. The V and J ends lost 10 bases and 10 bases, in that order; junction bases with no gene match: 8. Germline loops: CDR1 SNHLY, CDR2 FYNNEI. This CDR3 is 13 amino acids long. The CDR3 DNA reads TGTGCCATTGCGGGACAGGGGGATGGAAAACTGTTTTTT. Translating it yields CAIAGQGDGKLFF.

CDR3 nucleotide sequence: TGTGCCGGGGGACCTCCACCTATTGACTACACCTTC. Translation gives CAGGPPPIDYTF. The chain has TRBV30 and TRBJ1-2; possibly TRBD1 for D (5 bases). From germline, CDR1 is GTSNPN and CDR2 SVGIG (reference sequence). The CDR3 contains 12 residues. The V gene lost 8 bases and the J gene lost 10 bases, with 20 bases spanning the gap.

The chain carries TRBV28 and TRBJ2-7; 14 positions match TRBD2. Unmatched junction bases numbered 14, after V lost 8 bases and J lost 2 bases. CDR1 and CDR2 (germline): MDHEN, SYDVKM. This CDR3 region has 18 residues. CDR3 sequence reads: CASCHGTSGSHRPYEQYF. The CDR3 region has the DNA TGTGCCAGCTGTCACGGGACTAGCGGGAGTCACCGACCCTACGAGCAGTACTTC.

CDR3 DNA: TGTGCCAGCAGTGCACCGGGGGATACGCAGTATTTT. Residues: CASSAPGDTQYF. V gene TRBV2 combines with J gene TRBJ2-3; tentative D call: TRBD2 (5 bases). The CDR3 has 12 residues. CDR1 is SNHLY, CDR2 FYNNEI, per germline. V was trimmed by 4 bases and J by 6 bases, leaving 8 bases between them.

The gene calls are TRBV28 and TRBJ1-1; D unclear. Trimming took 6 bases from V and 0 from J, leaving 8 bases between them. This CDR3 is built from 13 residues. Germline V gene data show CDR1 as MDHEN and CDR2 as SYDVKM. CDR3 protein: CASSPNLNTEAFF. The CDR3 DNA follows: TGTGCCAGCAGCCCAAATTTGAACACTGAAGCTTTCTTT.

The rearrangement joins TRBV5-6 to TRBJ1-4, with 8 nucleotides matching TRBD1. V gave up 3 bases and J gave up 5 bases; unmatched junction bases: 3. Germline V lookup: CDR1 SGHDT, CDR2 YYEEEE. This CDR3 comprises 14 residues. The CDR3 coding sequence is TGTGCCAGCAGCTCTGGACAGGGCAATGAAAAACTGTTTTTT. It is translated as CASSSGQGNEKLFF.

The chain links TRBV7-3 to TRBJ2-3; TRBD2 is a possible D gene (6 bases). Trimming took off 5 bases at V and 3 bases at J, with 12 bases between the two ends. The CDR3 has 14 residues. The V gene's germline CDR1 is SGHTA and CDR2 FQGTGA. CDR3 DNA sequence: TGTGCCAGCAGCCTTAGCGGTTCGACAGATACGCAGTATTTT. The encoded protein is CASSLSGSTDTQYF.

V gene TRBV6-2 or TRBV6-3 combines with J gene TRBJ1-3; D is ambiguous. CDR1 is MNHEY and CDR2 is SVGEGT in the germline V gene. This CDR3 comprises 14 residues. Trimming pared 6 bases from V and 4 bases from J, leaving 13 bases between. In DNA form, the CDR3 reads TGTGCCAGCAGACCTGACCTGAGGGGAAACACCATATATTTT. Protein sequence: CASRPDLRGNTIYF.

The V call is TRBV19, the J call TRBJ2-1, with 8 bases lining up with TRBD2. Losses at the gene ends were 1 base for V and 6 bases for J; bases not matched to a gene: 5. This CDR3 has 15 residues. CDR1 LNHDA and CDR2 SQIVND come from the germline V gene (reference sequence). This CDR3 reads CASSIALAGRNEQFF. The CDR3 nucleotides are TGTGCCAGTAGTATAGCCCTAGCGGGTCGCAATGAGCAGTTCTTC.

The chain uses TRBV27 and TRBJ1-1, with TRBD1 matching 7 bases. Germline-derived CDR1 and CDR2 are MNHEY and SMNVEV (reference sequence). V trimming: 7 bases; J trimming: 0 bases; junction bases outside the gene matches: 8. CDR3 size: 15 residues. This CDR3 reads CASIPRGQLNTEAFF. The CDR3 nucleotides read TGTGCCAGCATTCCAAGGGGGCAGTTGAACACTGAAGCTTTCTTT.

The J gene is TRBJ1-2, the V gene TRBV28; TRBD1 aligns across 12 bases. In germline, CDR1 is MDHEN, CDR2 SYDVKM. The CDR3 length is 14 residues. Unmatched junction bases numbered 3, after V lost 5 bases and J lost 5 bases. CDR3 in DNA: TGTGCCAGCAGTAGGGACAGGGGGCCGTATGGCTACACCTTC. Protein sequence: CASSRDRGPYGYTF.

The rearrangement joins TRBV2 to TRBJ2-1; a weak D match, TRBD2 (6 bases). With 3 bases removed from V and 7 bases from J, the gap between germline ends came to 10 bases. CDR3 size: 13 residues. Germline V gene data show CDR1 as SNHLY and CDR2 as FYNNEI. In nucleotides, the CDR3 is TGTGCCAGCAGTGAGACTAGATGGAATGAGCAGTTCTTC. Translating gives CASSETRWNEQFF. Full variable domain (outside the CDR3, taken from reference TRBV2 and TRBJ2-1): EPEVTQTPSHQVTQMGQEVILRCVPISNHLYFYWYRQILGQKVEFLVSFYNNEISEKSEIFDDQFSVERPDGSNFTLKIRSTKLEDSAMYFCASSETRWNEQFFGPGTRLTVL.

The chain joins TRBV24-1 to TRBJ2-2, with 8 nucleotides matching TRBD1. J was trimmed by 0 bases and V by 2 bases; bases with no gene match: 7. Germline CDR1 KGHDR, CDR2 SFDVKD. The CDR3 is made up of 18 amino acids. The DNA for the CDR3 is TGTGCCACCAGTGATTGGACAGGGACTTCCCCGAACACCGGGGAGCTGTTTTTT. This codes for CATSDWTGTSPNTGELFF.

With respect to this clone: The sample holds other DNA sequences that translate to the same CDR3. The chain is built from TRBV28 and TRBJ2-4, with a weak D call TRBD2 (5 bases). The CDR3 has 15 amino acids. Germline values: CDR1 MDHEN, CDR2 SYDVKM. V was shortened by 5 bases and J by 0 bases, with 11 bases between the two germline ends. In DNA form, the CDR3 reads TGTGCCAGCAGTCCCCCCGGGGTAGCCAAAAACATTCAGTACTTC. Protein sequence: CASSPPGVAKNIQYF. Supplemented by reference TRBV28 and TRBJ2-4, the full variable domain reads DVKVTQSSRYLVKRTGEKVFLECVQDMDHENMFWYRQDPGLGLRLIYFSYDVKMKEKGDIPEGYSVSREKKERFSLILESASTNQTSMYLCASSPPGVAKNIQYFGAGTRLSVL.

This chain links TRBV6-5 with TRBJ2-1; 10 nucleotides agree with TRBD2. CDR3 length: 13 amino acids. Germline V lookup: CDR1 MNHEY, CDR2 SVGAGI. V dropped 5 bases and J dropped 10; count of bases not matched to a gene: 5. CDR3 amino acids: CASSSGLAEEQFF. Here the CDR3 DNA reads TGTGCCAGCAGTAGTGGACTAGCGGAGGAGCAGTTCTTC.

This rearrangement joins TRBV11-3 to TRBJ1-1; D unclear. The CDR3 is 14 residues long. Trimming took off 1 base at V and 5 bases at J, with 11 bases between the two ends. Germline assignment: CDR1 SGHNT and CDR2 YENEEA. For the CDR3, the DNA is TGTGCCAGCAGCTTAGGCACGGGAAGGACTGAAGCTTTCTTT. Protein sequence: CASSLGTGRTEAFF.

The rearrangement links TRBV27 to TRBJ2-7; TRBD1 aligns across 8 bases. The CDR3 runs 14 residues. Germline-derived CDR1 and CDR2 are MNHEY and SMNVEV (reference sequence). V trimming: 8 bases; J trimming: 7 bases; junction bases outside the gene matches: 13. The CDR3 nucleotides read TGTGCCAGCCGGAGAGGGGCAGGGGGCGATGAGCAGTACTTC. This encodes CASRRGAGGDEQYF.

This chain uses TRBV20-1 with TRBJ2-7; D is uncertain. Germline loops: CDR1 DFQATT, CDR2 SNEGSKA (reference sequence). This CDR3 has 11 residues. V was trimmed by 1 base and J by 3 bases, leaving 4 bases between them. In nucleotides, the CDR3 is TGCAGTGCTAGAGGAGACTACGAGCAGTACTTC. Protein product: CSARGDYEQYF.

This chain connects TRBV30 to TRBJ1-3, with D unclear. V was cut by 1 base and J by 7 bases, with 11 bases left in between. The germline gives CDR1 GTSNPN, CDR2 SVGIG (reference sequence). This CDR3 region has 13 residues. The CDR3 DNA is TGTGCCTGGAGTGGCGGGGTCGCGAACACCATATATTTT. Translating it yields CAWSGGVANTIYF.